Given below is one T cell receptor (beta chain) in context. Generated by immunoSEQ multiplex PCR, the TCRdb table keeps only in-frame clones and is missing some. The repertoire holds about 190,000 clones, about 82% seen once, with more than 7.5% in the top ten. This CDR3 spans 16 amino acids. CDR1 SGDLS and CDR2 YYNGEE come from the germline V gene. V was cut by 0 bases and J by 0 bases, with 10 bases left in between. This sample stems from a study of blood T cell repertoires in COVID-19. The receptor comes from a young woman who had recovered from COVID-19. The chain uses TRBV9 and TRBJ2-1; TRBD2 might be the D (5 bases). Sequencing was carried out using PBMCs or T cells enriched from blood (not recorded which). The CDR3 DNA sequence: TGTGCCAGCAGCGTAGAAGCGGCCGGCTCCTACAATGAGCAGTTCTTC. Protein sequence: CASSVEAAGSYNEQFF.